This T cell receptor beta chain was recovered during a study of shared clonotypes between healthy human individuals. Study at large: The plates for each donor numbered three CD4 naive, three CD4 memory, two CD8 naive and one CD8 memory.

As for this clone: Its cognate antigen is unknown.

Each subset's genomic DNA was split evenly across several immunoSEQ plates. Profiled with immunoSEQ multiplex PCR; TCRdb holds only in-frame clones, not every one. This repertoire shows approximately 640,000 clones, 55% to 75% found once; its top ten account for around 1.8%. The CDR3 is made up of 16 amino acids. Per the germline V gene, CDR1 is MNHNS and CDR2 is SASEGT. Trimming cost V 2 bases and J 1 base; bases outside gene matches: 4. Study results and limitations: In contrast to clonotypes shared by all four donors, non-shared clonotypes had lower generation probabilities. Few donors restricted represented genetic and exposure-history diversity.

Sequencing used memory CD4+ T cells sorted from blood. Subset denoted: CD45RA-negative fraction. This TCR was sampled from a woman aged 25 to 39 in good health. The chain recombines TRBV6-1 with TRBJ2-1, with TRBD2 identical over 8 bases. The CDR3 coding sequence is TGTGCCAGCAGTGAAACCACTAGCGGATCCTACAATGAGCAGTTCTTC. Translated: CASSETTSGSYNEQFF.